Detailed here is one TCR beta chain. This sample is part of a study of OX40 agonist ivuxolimab in advanced cancers. Background on the study: Each patient was given ivuxolimab into a vein every 2 weeks, at 0.01 to 10 mg/kg. Partial response was recorded in three patients: one hepatocellular carcinoma and two cutaneous melanoma cases.

CDR3 length: 14 amino acids. Germline CDR1 and CDR2: MNHEY and SMNVEV (reference sequence). V was cut by 6 bases and J by 6 bases, with 14 bases left in between. Libraries were prepared by immunoSEQ multiplex PCR; TCRdb keeps only in-frame clonotypes and omits some of them. This repertoire shows roughly 86,000 clones, approximately 86% found once; its top ten account for around 1.8%. This receptor was obtained from an adult with an advanced solid tumor such as melanoma, head and neck, liver or kidney cancer. Sequencing used CD4+ or CD8+ T cells sorted from blood, obtained in a trial of the OX40 agonist ivuxolimab. The chain employs TRBV27 and TRBJ2-2; TRBD2 is a possible D gene (5 bases). The CDR3 region has the DNA TGTGCCAGCAGGTCGGGATTGCGGGCCGGGGAGCTGTTTTTT. Protein product: CASRSGLRAGELFF.